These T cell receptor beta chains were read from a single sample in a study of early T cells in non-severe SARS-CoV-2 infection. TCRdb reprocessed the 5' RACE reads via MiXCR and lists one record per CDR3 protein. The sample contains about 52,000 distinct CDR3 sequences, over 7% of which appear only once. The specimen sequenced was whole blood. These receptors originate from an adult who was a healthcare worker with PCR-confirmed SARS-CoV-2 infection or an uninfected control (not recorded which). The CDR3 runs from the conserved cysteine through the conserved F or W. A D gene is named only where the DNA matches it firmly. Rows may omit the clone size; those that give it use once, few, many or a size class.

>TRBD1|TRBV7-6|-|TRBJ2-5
TGTGCCAGCAGCCGCAATTCGGACAGGGGGGAGACCCAGTACTTC
CASSRNSDRGETQYF
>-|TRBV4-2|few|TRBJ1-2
TGTGCCAGCAGCCAAGCTTGGCAGGGGCGCAACTATGGCTACACCTTC
CASSQAWQGRNYGYTF
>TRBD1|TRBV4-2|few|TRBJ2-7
TGTGCCAGCAGCCAAGACAGGGGGACCTACGAGCAGTACTTC
CASSQDRGTYEQYF
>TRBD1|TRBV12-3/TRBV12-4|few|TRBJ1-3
TGTGCCAGCAGACCCATTCAGGGGGCCTCTGGAAACACCATATATTTT
CASRPIQGASGNTIYF
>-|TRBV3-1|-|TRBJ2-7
TGTGCCAGCAGCCAATTCACCAGCTACGAGCAGTACTTC
CASSQFTSYEQYF
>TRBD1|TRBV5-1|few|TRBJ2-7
TGCGCCAGCAGCATCGGACAGGGCGTCGACGAGCAGTACTTC
CASSIGQGVDEQYF
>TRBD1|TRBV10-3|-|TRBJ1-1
TGTGCCATCAGCGGACAGGGGAACACTGAAGCTTTCTTT
CAISGQGNTEAFF
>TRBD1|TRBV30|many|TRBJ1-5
TGTGCCTGGAGTGTAGCGGACAGGAAGAATCAGCCCCAGCATTTT
CAWSVADRKNQPQHF
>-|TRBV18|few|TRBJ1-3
TGTGCCAGCTCACCAGACGGTCCGGCGGGAAACACCATATATTTT
CASSPDGPAGNTIYF
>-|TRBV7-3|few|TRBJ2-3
TGTGCCAGCAGCTTAGGGGTCGGTAGCACAGATACGCAGTATTTT
CASSLGVGSTDTQYF
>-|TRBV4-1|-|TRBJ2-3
TGCGCCAGCAGCCCTAACGTCGGGGGGCAGAACACAGATACGCAGTATTTT
CASSPNVGGQNTDTQYF
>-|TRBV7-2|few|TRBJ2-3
TGTGCCAGCAGCCGACCCAACACAGATACGCAGTATTTT
CASSRPNTDTQYF
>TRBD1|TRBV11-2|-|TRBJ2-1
TGTGCCAGCAGCCCTCACCTTACGGGGACAGGAAATGAGCAGTTCTTC
CASSPHLTGTGNEQFF
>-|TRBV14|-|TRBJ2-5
TGTGCCAGCAGCCAAGTCGGTAGGGAAGAGACCCAGTACTTC
CASSQVGREETQYF
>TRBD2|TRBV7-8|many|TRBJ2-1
TGTGCCAGCAGCGACGCCGGACTAGCGGGAGGAAATGAGCAGTTCTTC
CASSDAGLAGGNEQFF
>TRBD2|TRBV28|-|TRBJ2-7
TGTGCCAGCAGTTTGACTAGCGGGAACGAGCAGTACTTC
CASSLTSGNEQYF
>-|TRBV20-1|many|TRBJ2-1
TGCAGTGCCACTCTCTGGCGGGGCATGAACAATGAGCAGTTCTTC
CSATLWRGMNNEQFF
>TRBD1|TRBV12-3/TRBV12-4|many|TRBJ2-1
TGTGCCAGCAGTTTTGGGGACAGGGACTACAATGAGCAGTTCTTC
CASSFGDRDYNEQFF
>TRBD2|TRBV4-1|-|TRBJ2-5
TGCGCCAGCAGCCTTCACGGGACTAGCGACCAAGAGACCCAGTACTTC
CASSLHGTSDQETQYF
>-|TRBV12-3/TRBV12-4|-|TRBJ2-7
TGTGCCAGCAGTTTTAATGGAGGAGGCGAGCAGTACTTC
CASSFNGGGEQYF
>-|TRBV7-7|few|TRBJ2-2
TGTGCCAGCAGCCCAATGACGGGCACCGGGGAGCTGTTTTTT
CASSPMTGTGELFF
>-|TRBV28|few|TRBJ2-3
TGTGCCAGCAGTCCACAGGGCCCCTTGGATACGCAGTATTTT
CASSPQGPLDTQYF
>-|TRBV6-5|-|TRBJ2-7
TGTGCCAGCAGTTACAGGGGGGGCTACGAGCAGTACTTC
CASSYRGGYEQYF
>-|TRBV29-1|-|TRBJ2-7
TGCAGCGTTGAGCTTCAGCGGAGCTACGAGCAGTACTTC
CSVELQRSYEQYF
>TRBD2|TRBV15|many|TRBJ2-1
TGTGCCACCAGCTCCCGACTAGCGGCCAATGAGCAGTTCTTC
CATSSRLAANEQFF
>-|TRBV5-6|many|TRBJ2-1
TGTGCCAGCAGCTTGTGGGGGACGCCTTTGGAAGCCAATGAGCAGTTCTTC
CASSLWGTPLEANEQFF
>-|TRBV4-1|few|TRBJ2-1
TGCGCCAGCAGCCAAGAGGTGACTGTGAGGAATGAGCAGTTCTTC
CASSQEVTVRNEQFF
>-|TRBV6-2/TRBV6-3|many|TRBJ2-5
TGTGCCAGCAGTTTTCTAGAGACCCCTACCGAGACCCAGTACTTC
CASSFLETPTETQYF
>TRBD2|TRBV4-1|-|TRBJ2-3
TGCGCCAGCAGCCAATGGAGCGGGGGCACAGATACGCAGTATTTT
CASSQWSGGTDTQYF
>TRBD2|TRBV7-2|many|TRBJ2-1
TGTGCCAGCAGCTTAGTTAGCGGGGGGGCTGATGAGCAGTTCTTC
CASSLVSGGADEQFF
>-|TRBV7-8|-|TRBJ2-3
TGTGCCAGCAGCCGACACCTACGGTGGGGTGACACAGATACGCAGTATTTT
CASSRHLRWGDTDTQYF
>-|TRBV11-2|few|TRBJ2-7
TGTGCCAGCAGCTTTTCTATAGGGGGGGCTGGCGAGCAGTACTTC
CASSFSIGGAGEQYF
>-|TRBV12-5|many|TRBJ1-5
TGTGCTAGTGGTTCTGGGCGGCTTAGCAATCAGCCCCAGCATTTT
CASGSGRLSNQPQHF
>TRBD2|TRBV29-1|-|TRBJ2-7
TGCAGCGTTGAAGTTAGCGGGATATACGAGCAGTACTTC
CSVEVSGIYEQYF
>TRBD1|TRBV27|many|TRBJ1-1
TGTGCCAGCAGGATGACAGGGATGGCTGAAGCTTTCTTT
CASRMTGMAEAFF
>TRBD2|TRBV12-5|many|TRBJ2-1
TGTGCTAGTGGAGATAGCGGGAGCCCCCGCGATGAGCAGTTCTTC
CASGDSGSPRDEQFF
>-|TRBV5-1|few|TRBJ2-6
TGCGCCAGCAGCTTGTCTGTTCAATCTGGGGCCAACGTCCTGACTTTC
CASSLSVQSGANVLTF
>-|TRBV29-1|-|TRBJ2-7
TGCAGCGTTGTGGGAGTATCCTACGAGCAGTACTTC
CSVVGVSYEQYF
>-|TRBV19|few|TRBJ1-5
TGTGCCAGTAGTATTGGCCCGAGGGGAGGCAATCAGCCCCAGCATTTT
CASSIGPRGGNQPQHF
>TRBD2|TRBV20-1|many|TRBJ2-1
TGCAGTGCCCCAGGGGGAACTAGCGGGGCATACAATGAGCAGTTCTTC
CSAPGGTSGAYNEQFF
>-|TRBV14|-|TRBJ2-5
TGTGCCAGCAGCCAAGAGACCTTTGGGACCCAGTACTTC
CASSQETFGTQYF
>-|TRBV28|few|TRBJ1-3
TGTGCCAGCATTAGGGGGGTGCCCTCTGGAAACACCATATATTTT
CASIRGVPSGNTIYF
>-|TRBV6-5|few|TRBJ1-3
TGTGCCAGCAGTTACTCGATGATTCGGGGGCTCGCTGGAAACACCATATATTTT
CASSYSMIRGLAGNTIYF
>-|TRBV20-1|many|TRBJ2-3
TGCAGTGCTAGGATTACTGGCACAGATACGCAGTATTTT
CSARITGTDTQYF
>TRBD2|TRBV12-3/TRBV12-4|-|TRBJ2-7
TGTGCCAGCAGTTTAGAAGCGGGAGTGACCTACGAGCAGTACTTC
CASSLEAGVTYEQYF
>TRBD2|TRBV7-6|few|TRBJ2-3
TGTGCCAGCAGTCTAGCGGGAGGGCCGATAGATACGCAGTATTTT
CASSLAGGPIDTQYF
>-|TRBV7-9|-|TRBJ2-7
TGTGCCAGCACCGATCGGGGGACTGCCTACGAGCAGTACTTC
CASTDRGTAYEQYF
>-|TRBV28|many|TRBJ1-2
TGTGCCAGCAGTCCCAATGAGGTTGTTAACTATGGCTACACCTTC
CASSPNEVVNYGYTF
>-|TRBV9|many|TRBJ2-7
TGTGCCAGCAGCGTAGCAACCGGGGGAAGTCTGGACGAGCAGTACTTC
CASSVATGGSLDEQYF
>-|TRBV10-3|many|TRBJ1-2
TGTGCCATCAGCCAGGATGACTATGGCTACACCTTC
CAISQDDYGYTF
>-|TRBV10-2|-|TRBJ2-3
TGCGCCAGCAGTGAGTCGCTCACAGATACGCAGTATTTT
CASSESLTDTQYF
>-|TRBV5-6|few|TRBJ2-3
TGTGCCAGCAGCTTCTCTAGGGGCGGTCGGGATACGCAGTATTTT
CASSFSRGGRDTQYF
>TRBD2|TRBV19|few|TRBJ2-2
TGTGCCAGTAGTTTACGACTAGCGGGACGCGGCGGGGAGCTGTTTTTT
CASSLRLAGRGGELFF
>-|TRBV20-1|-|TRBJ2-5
TGCAGTGCTAGGAGCGACCTCAAAGAGACCCAGTACTTC
CSARSDLKETQYF
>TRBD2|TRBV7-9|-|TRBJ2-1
TGTGCCAGCAGCGGGACTATGAACAATGAGCAGTTCTTC
CASSGTMNNEQFF
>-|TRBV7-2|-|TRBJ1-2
TGTGCCAGCAGCTGGGCGGGCAACCAGGCCCGTGGCTACACCTTC
CASSWAGNQARGYTF
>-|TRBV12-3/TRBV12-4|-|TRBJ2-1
TGTGCCAGCGGGAAACAGGGTGACTACAATGAGCAGTTCTTC
CASGKQGDYNEQFF
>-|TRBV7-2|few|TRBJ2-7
TGTGCCAGCAGCACCGGACGGGGAAATCTCTACGAGCAGTACTTC
CASSTGRGNLYEQYF